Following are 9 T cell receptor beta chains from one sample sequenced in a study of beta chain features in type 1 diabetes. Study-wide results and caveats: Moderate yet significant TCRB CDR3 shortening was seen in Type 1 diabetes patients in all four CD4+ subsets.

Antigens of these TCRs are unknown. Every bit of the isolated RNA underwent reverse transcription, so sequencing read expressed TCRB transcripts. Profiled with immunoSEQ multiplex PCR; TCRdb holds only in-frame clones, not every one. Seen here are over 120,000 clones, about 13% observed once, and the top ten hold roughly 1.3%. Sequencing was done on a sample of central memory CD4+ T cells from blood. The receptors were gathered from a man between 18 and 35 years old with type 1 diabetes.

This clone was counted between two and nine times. DNA of the CDR3: TGTGCCAGCAGCTCCAACTGGAATTCACCCCTCCACTTT. It codes for CASSSNWNSPLHF. V and J are TRBV11-3 and TRBJ1-6; D is uncertain. The CDR3 contains 13 residues. Trimming took off 4 bases at V and 7 bases at J, with 8 bases between the two ends. Germline V lookup: CDR1 SGHNT, CDR2 YENEEA. Combining the CDR3 with reference TRBV11-3 and TRBJ1-6 gives the whole variable domain EAGVVQSPRYKIIEKKQPVAFWCNPISGHNTLYWYLQNLGQGPELLIRYENEEAVDDSQLPKDRFSAERLKGVDSTLKIQPAELGDSAVYLCASSSNWNSPLHFGNGTRLTVT.

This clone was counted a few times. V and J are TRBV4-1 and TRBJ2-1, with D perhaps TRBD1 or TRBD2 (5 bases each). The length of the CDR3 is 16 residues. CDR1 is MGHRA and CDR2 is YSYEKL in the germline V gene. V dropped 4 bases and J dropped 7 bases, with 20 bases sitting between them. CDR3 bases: TGCGCCAGCAGCCCTATAGGGACCCCCTTCAGGAATGAGCAGTTCTTC. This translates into CASSPIGTPFRNEQFF.

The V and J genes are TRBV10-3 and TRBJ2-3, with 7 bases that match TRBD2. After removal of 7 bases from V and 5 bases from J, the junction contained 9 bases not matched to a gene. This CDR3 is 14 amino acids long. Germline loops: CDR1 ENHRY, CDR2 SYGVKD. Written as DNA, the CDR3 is TGTGCCATCAATCCGGGGAGGGGAGGAGATACGCAGTATTTT. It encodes CAINPGRGGDTQYF.

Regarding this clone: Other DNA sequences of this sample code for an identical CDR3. In DNA form, the CDR3 reads TGTGCCTGGAGCGTACGGGGGGGCCCTTACAATGAGCAGTTCTTC. Translating gives CAWSVRGGPYNEQFF. V and J are TRBV30 and TRBJ2-1; 8 positions agree with TRBD2. The germline V gene has CDR1 GTSNPN and CDR2 SVGIG (reference sequence). Trimming cost V 3 bases and J 4 bases; bases outside gene matches: 8. This CDR3 is 15 amino acids long. The full variable domain, in which reference TRBV30 and TRBJ2-1 provide the parts outside the CDR3, is SQTIHQWPATLVQPVGSPLSLECTVEGTSNPNLYWYRQAAGRGLQLLFYSVGIGQISSEVPQNLSASRPQDRQFILSSKKLLLSDSGFYLCAWSVRGGPYNEQFFGPGTRLTVL.

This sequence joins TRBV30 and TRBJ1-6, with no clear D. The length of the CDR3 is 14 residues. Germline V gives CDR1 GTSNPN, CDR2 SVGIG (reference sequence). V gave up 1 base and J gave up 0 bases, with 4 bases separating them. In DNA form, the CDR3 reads TGTGCCTGGAGTGACAGCTCCTATAATTCACCCCTCCACTTT. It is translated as CAWSDSSYNSPLHF.

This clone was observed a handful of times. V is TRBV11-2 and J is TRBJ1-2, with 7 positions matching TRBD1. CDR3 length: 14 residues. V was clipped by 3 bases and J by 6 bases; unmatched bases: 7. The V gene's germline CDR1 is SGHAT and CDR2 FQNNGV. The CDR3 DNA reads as TGTGCCAGCAGCTTCCTCAACAGGGGCGATGGCTACACCTTC. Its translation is CASSFLNRGDGYTF.

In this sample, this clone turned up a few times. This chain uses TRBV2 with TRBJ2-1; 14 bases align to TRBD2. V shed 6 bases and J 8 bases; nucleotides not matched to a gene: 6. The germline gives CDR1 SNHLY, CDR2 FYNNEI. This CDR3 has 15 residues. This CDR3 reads CASSQTSGGADEQFF. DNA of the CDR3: TGTGCCAGCAGCCAGACTAGCGGGGGGGCTGATGAGCAGTTCTTC.

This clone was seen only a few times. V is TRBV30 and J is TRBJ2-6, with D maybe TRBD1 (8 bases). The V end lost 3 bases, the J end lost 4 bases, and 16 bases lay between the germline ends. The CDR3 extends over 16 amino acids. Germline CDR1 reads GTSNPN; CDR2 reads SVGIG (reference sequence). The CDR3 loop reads CAWRYRGGLGANVLTF. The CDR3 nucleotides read TGTGCCTGGAGGTACAGGGGGGGCCTCGGGGCCAACGTCCTGACTTTC.

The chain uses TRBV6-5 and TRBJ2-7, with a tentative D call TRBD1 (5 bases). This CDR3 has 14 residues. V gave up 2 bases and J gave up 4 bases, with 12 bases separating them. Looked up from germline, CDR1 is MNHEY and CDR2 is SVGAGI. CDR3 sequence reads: CASSYGGQGYEQYF. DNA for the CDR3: TGTGCCAGCAGTTACGGCGGCCAGGGATACGAGCAGTACTTC.